This paragraph covers one T cell receptor beta chain sequence. From the 5' RACE reads, TCRdb called clonotypes with MiXCR, one entry per CDR3 protein. The sample has 300,000 to 400,000 distinct CDR3 sequences, approximately 12% seen once; the top ten hold about 3%. The entry originates in a study of T cells after yellow fever vaccination. This CDR3 comprises 14 residues. The V end lost 2 bases, the J end lost 4 bases, and 11 bases lay between the germline ends. The germline V gene has CDR1 MNHEY and CDR2 SVGEGT. The receptor comes from a man between 18 and 35 years old who received the YFV17D yellow fever vaccine. The chain has TRBV6-2 or TRBV6-3 and TRBJ1-1, with D tentatively TRBD1 (5 bases). Material: CD4+ T cells sorted from PBMCs, obtained 45 days after the yellow fever booster vaccination. The CDR3 reads CASSYGGAGTEAFF. The DNA of the CDR3 is TGTGCCAGCAGTTACGGAGGGGCTGGCACTGAAGCTTTCTTT.